This T cell receptor beta chain was sequenced during a study of OX40 agonist ivuxolimab in advanced cancers. Produced via immunoSEQ multiplex PCR; TCRdb's table is partial and in-frame only. Of about 73,000 clones in the sample, about 89% are singletons; the top ten hold less than 0.8%. On this clone: The antigen remains unidentified.

Broader study findings: Expanded clones tended on average to be more numerous among CD8+ T cells than CD4+.

V was pared by 4 bases and J by 2 bases, with 11 bases of the junction left unmatched. CDR3 length: 17 residues. Germline-derived CDR1 and CDR2 are SGHRS and YFSETQ. The specimen comprised CD4+ or CD8+ T cells sorted from blood, sampled in a trial of the OX40 agonist ivuxolimab. The receptor was derived from an adult with an advanced solid tumor such as melanoma, head and neck, liver or kidney cancer. The chain has TRBV5-1 and TRBJ2-7; 11 nucleotides agree with TRBD2. CDR3 nucleotides: TGCGCCAGCAGCGTGTACCTAGCGGGGGGCCTTGCCTACGAGCAGTACTTC. Translation gives CASSVYLAGGLAYEQYF.